The present TCR beta chain was sequenced within a study of T cells in Graves' hyperthyroidism and ophthalmopathy. The investigators amplified TCR beta CDR3 regions from RNA transcripts. A first-round RT-PCR of the TCR CDR3 used the HTBI primer set. TCRdb re-called the multiplex PCR reads with MiXCR, one entry per CDR3 protein. Among nearly 750,000 distinct CDR3 sequences listed, over 35% were seen once. No progression to ophthalmopathy during 18 months of follow-up defined stable disease. This receptor was identified in a woman in her 40s with Graves' hyperthyroidism. Specimen: blood.

This CDR3 is CAGSYVRVNSPLHF. The CDR3 DNA is TGTGCCGGCAGTTACGTCAGGGTAAATTCACCCCTCCACTTT. This chain links TRBV10-3 with TRBJ1-6; D may be TRBD1 (5 bases). The CDR3 totals 14 residues. Between the trimmed V and J ends, which lost 11 bases and 7 bases, there was a span of 18 bases. CDR1 and CDR2 from the germline V gene are ENHRY and SYGVKD.